A single sample gave rise to the 25 T cell receptor beta chains below, sequenced in a study of shared T cell receptors in the human thymus. Measured with immunoSEQ multiplex PCR; TCRdb has only the in-frame clones, and not every one. The table lists hundreds of thousands of clones, around 87% of them singletons. This sample was shared with a second study, whose subject was human thymus T cells.

The sequenced sample consisted of thymocytes. These receptors came from a boy under two years old with a congenital heart defect.

J is TRBJ2-1 and V is TRBV4-1, with 7 positions matching TRBD2. With V trimmed by 0 bases and J by 1 base, 21 bases remained unmatched. CDR1 MGHRA and CDR2 YSYEKL come from the germline V gene. The CDR3 has 22 amino acids. Written as DNA, the CDR3 is TGCGCCAGCAGCCAAGACAAAACACCTCCCCTTGTACTAGCGAGTTCCTACAATGAGCAGTTCTTC. This sequence encodes CASSQDKTPPLVLASSYNEQFF.

The chain combines TRBV5-4 with TRBJ2-2; 11 bases match TRBD1. V was pared by 4 bases and J by 3 bases, with 11 bases of the junction left unmatched. Germline CDR1 is SGHNT and CDR2 is YYREEE (reference sequence). The CDR3 runs 18 residues. DNA of the CDR3: TGTGCCAGCAGCCCGGACGCCGGACAGGGGGCTCACACCGGGGAGCTGTTTTTT. Its protein is CASSPDAGQGAHTGELFF.

Turning to this clone: This sample includes further DNA sequences coding for the same CDR3. The J gene is TRBJ2-5, the V gene TRBV5-1, with 7 bases that match TRBD1. The CDR3 totals 14 residues. Germline V lookup: CDR1 SGHRS, CDR2 YFSETQ. V was pared by 0 bases and J by 5 bases, with 4 bases of the junction left unmatched. The chain's CDR3 is CASSLGQGAETQYF. The CDR3 coding sequence is TGCGCCAGCAGCTTGGGACAGGGTGCGGAGACCCAGTACTTC.

CDR3 in DNA: TGTGCCAGCAGTCTCAGGGGCGTGTGGGACAATGAGCAGTTCTTC. Translated, it gives CASSLRGVWDNEQFF. The V gene is TRBV6-5, the J gene TRBJ2-1; TRBD1 is a possible D gene (6 bases). From germline, CDR1 is MNHEY and CDR2 SVGAGI. This CDR3 has 15 residues. Trimming pared 5 bases from V and 5 bases from J, leaving 16 bases between.

The chain links TRBV10-2 to TRBJ2-1; 14 bases line up with TRBD2. In germline, CDR1 is WSHSY, CDR2 SAAADI. Trimming removed 8 bases from V and 6 bases from J; junction bases left unmatched: 15. This CDR3 has 18 amino acids. This CDR3 reads CASCGTSGSESGGNEQFF. CDR3 sequence (DNA): TGCGCCAGCTGCGGGACTAGCGGGAGCGAGTCGGGGGGCAATGAGCAGTTCTTC.

This chain uses TRBV1 with TRBJ1-1. TRBV1 is a pseudogene locus. This CDR3 contains 16 residues. The DNA of the CDR3 is TGCACCAGCAGCCCAAAGGAGGGGTACCCCTTGCCTGAAGCTTTCTTT. Translating it yields CTSSPKEGYPLPEAFF.

The chain couples TRBV30 to TRBJ2-2; maybe TRBD2 (7 bases). Trimming cost V 1 base and J 7 bases, with 16 bases left between them. The CDR3 runs 15 residues. Germline loops: CDR1 GTSNPN, CDR2 SVGIG (reference sequence). This CDR3 reads CAWSGPRGAHGELFF. The DNA of the CDR3 is TGTGCCTGGAGTGGGCCCCGGGGGGCCCACGGGGAGCTGTTTTTT.

V is TRBV12-5 and J is TRBJ1-5; D is unclear. In germline, CDR1 is LGHNT, CDR2 FRNRAP. Trimming stripped 3 bases from V and 4 bases from J, with 16 bases between. The CDR3 covers 16 residues. This chain's CDR3 is CASGLLSPWRNQPQHF. The CDR3 region has the DNA TGTGCTAGTGGTTTATTATCCCCGTGGCGGAATCAGCCCCAGCATTTT.

This clone is a singleton in its sample. The chain combines TRBV27 with TRBJ1-5, with 9 bases matching TRBD1. CDR3 length equals 18 residues. Germline assignment: CDR1 MNHEY and CDR2 SMNVEV (reference sequence). Unmatched junction bases numbered 22, after V lost 11 bases and J lost 5 bases. Written as DNA, the CDR3 is TGTGCCTTGCCTCGGGGACAGGGCCATTTGAGGGCTGATCAGCCCCAGCATTTT. Its protein product is CALPRGQGHLRADQPQHF.

This rearrangement joins TRBV19 to TRBJ2-1, with TRBD2 matching over 7 bases. There are 15 residues in the CDR3. Germline trimming cut 5 bases from V and 5 bases from J; bases unmatched to any gene: 9. Germline loops: CDR1 LNHDA, CDR2 SQIVND (reference sequence). The CDR3 protein is CASSSGLGVHNEQFF. CDR3 coding DNA: TGTGCCAGTAGTTCCGGACTAGGGGTTCACAATGAGCAGTTCTTC.

The CDR3 DNA reads TGTGCCAGCACTAACTACCCGGACTTTTACGAGCAGTACTTC. This encodes CASTNYPDFYEQYF. J is TRBJ2-7 and V is TRBV28; possible D gene TRBD2, 5 bases. The CDR3 loop spans 14 amino acids. Germline V lookup: CDR1 MDHEN, CDR2 SYDVKM. Deletions cut 7 bases from V and 4 bases from J, with 17 bases between. Supplemented by reference TRBV28 and TRBJ2-7, the full variable domain reads DVKVTQSSRYLVKRTGEKVFLECVQDMDHENMFWYRQDPGLGLRLIYFSYDVKMKEKGDIPEGYSVSREKKERFSLILESASTNQTSMYLCASTNYPDFYEQYFGPGTRLTVT.

The chain carries TRBV11-2 and TRBJ1-4; 9 bases are a match to TRBD1. The CDR3 loop spans 16 amino acids. CDR1 and CDR2 (germline): SGHAT, FQNNGV. J was trimmed by 0 bases and V by 1 base; bases with no gene match: 0. The CDR3 loop is CASSLGDRATNEKLFF. CDR3 DNA: TGTGCCAGCAGCTTAGGGGACAGGGCAACTAATGAAAAACTGTTTTTT.

The chain links TRBV7-2 to TRBJ2-7; 7 positions match TRBD2. V shed 6 bases, J shed 2 bases, and the junction held 13 bases outside the gene matches. Germline loops: CDR1 SGHTA, CDR2 FQGNSA. CDR3 size: 16 residues. CDR3 amino acids: CASSSTGRERPYEQYF. CDR3 DNA sequence: TGTGCCAGCAGTTCCACGGGGCGGGAGAGGCCCTACGAGCAGTACTTC. The whole variable domain, filled in from reference TRBV7-2 and TRBJ2-7, reads GAGVSQSPSNKVTEKGKDVELRCDPISGHTALYWYRQSLGQGLEFLIYFQGNSAPDKSGLPSDRFSAERTGGSVSTLTIQRTQQEDSAVYLCASSSTGRERPYEQYFGPGTRLTVT.

This clone has just a few counts. The V gene is TRBV5-5, the J gene TRBJ1-2; 8 nucleotides agree with TRBD1. CDR1 is SGHKS, CDR2 YYEKEE, per germline (reference sequence). There are 14 residues in the CDR3. Losses at the gene ends were 4 bases for V and 4 bases for J; bases not matched to a gene: 6. The CDR3 is CASSAGQGLYGYTF. CDR3 coding DNA: TGTGCCAGCAGCGCCGGACAGGGCCTCTATGGCTACACCTTC.

The rearrangement links TRBV5-5 to TRBJ2-1; 11 positions match TRBD2. CDR1 SGHKS and CDR2 YYEKEE come from the germline V gene (reference sequence). The ends lost 6 bases at V and 7 bases at J; junction bases unmatched: 9. CDR3 length: 15 residues. CDR3: CASNKLAGVWNEQFF. CDR3 in DNA: TGTGCCAGCAATAAACTAGCGGGAGTATGGAATGAGCAGTTCTTC.

The chain combines TRBV5-5 with TRBJ2-2, with D perhaps TRBD1 (5 bases). CDR1 and CDR2 (germline): SGHKS, YYEKEE (reference sequence). CDR3 length: 16 residues. V lost 4 bases, J lost 4 bases, and 17 bases lay in between. CDR3 bases: TGTGCCAGCAGCCTTAACCCAGGGATTCCCACCGGGGAGCTGTTTTTT. Encoded protein: CASSLNPGIPTGELFF.

The J gene is TRBJ2-2, the V gene TRBV25-1; the D is unclear. The CDR3 is 17 amino acids. Trimming shortened V by 5 bases and J by 0 bases, and 16 bases separated the two germline ends. The germline CDR1 and CDR2 sequences are MGHDK and SYGVNS. For the CDR3, the DNA is TGTGCCAGCAGTAGTTTGTTTGAGCGTCCGAACACCGGGGAGCTGTTTTTT. Amino acid sequence: CASSSLFERPNTGELFF.

J is TRBJ1-4 and V is TRBV19; D might be TRBD1 (5 bases). CDR1 is LNHDA, CDR2 SQIVND, per germline (reference sequence). This CDR3 spans 13 amino acids. V was trimmed by 7 bases and J by 8 bases, leaving 14 bases between them. The CDR3 is CASIGGDGEKLFF. In DNA, the CDR3 is TGTGCCAGTATCGGGGGGGACGGCGAAAAACTGTTTTTT.

V and J are TRBV4-3 and TRBJ1-2; the D is unclear. Per the germline V gene, CDR1 is LGHNA and CDR2 is YSLEER. The ends were cut back, 1 base at V and 6 bases at J, with 12 bases in the middle. The CDR3 runs 14 residues. The CDR3 here is CASSQGTRRDGYTF. The CDR3 coding sequence is TGCGCCAGCAGCCAAGGGACTAGACGGGATGGCTACACCTTC.

The chain links TRBV28 to TRBJ2-1; D call uncertain. The V gene lost 7 bases and the J gene lost 5 bases, with 6 bases spanning the gap. Germline loops: CDR1 MDHEN, CDR2 SYDVKM. This CDR3 comprises 11 residues. CDR3 protein: CASIFHNEQFF. CDR3 in DNA: TGTGCCAGCATATTCCACAATGAGCAGTTCTTC.

CDR3 nucleotide sequence: TGTGCCAGCAGCCCTCCTTCCGGCTCGGGTCCCACGCAGTATTTT. It yields the protein CASSPPSGSGPTQYF. V usage is TRBV11-2 and J usage is TRBJ2-3, with no clear D. V was trimmed by 5 bases and J by 9 bases, leaving 21 bases between them. This CDR3 spans 15 amino acids. Per germline, CDR1 SGHAT and CDR2 FQNNGV.

The gene calls are TRBV9 and TRBJ2-1; 11 positions match TRBD2. Germline CDR1 reads SGDLS; CDR2 reads YYNGEE. Trimming took 1 base from V and 0 from J; bases not matched to a gene: 15. This CDR3 has 21 residues. CDR3 sequence reads: CASSVHALGTSGLSSYNEQFF. Here the CDR3 DNA reads TGTGCCAGCAGCGTACATGCGTTGGGGACTAGCGGATTGAGCTCCTACAATGAGCAGTTCTTC.

The chain joins TRBV11-2 to TRBJ1-2, with D possibly matching TRBD1 (5 bases). Germline V CDR1 and CDR2: SGHAT, FQNNGV. Trimming shortened V by 5 bases and J by 4 bases, and 14 bases separated the two germline ends. The length of the CDR3 is 14 residues. CDR3 sequence reads: CASSTRQGPYGYTF. CDR3 DNA: TGTGCCAGCAGCACCCGGCAGGGTCCCTATGGCTACACCTTC.

This chain uses TRBV28 with TRBJ1-5; 7 nucleotides match TRBD1. Trimming took 7 bases from V and 11 from J; bases not matched to a gene: 8. CDR3 size: 12 residues. Germline-derived CDR1 and CDR2 are MDHEN and SYDVKM. The CDR3 reads CASIRGPQSQHF. The CDR3, as DNA: TGTGCCAGCATAAGGGGGCCGCAATCCCAGCATTTT.

The chain has TRBV4-2 and TRBJ2-2; 10 nucleotides line up with TRBD2. This CDR3 is built from 17 residues. V lost 1 base, J lost 3 bases, and 5 bases stayed unmatched. The germline V gene has CDR1 LGHNA and CDR2 YNFKEQ. The CDR3: CASSQVDSGRYTGELFF. CDR3 nucleotides: TGTGCCAGCAGCCAAGTCGATAGCGGGAGGTACACCGGGGAGCTGTTTTTT.